This T cell receptor beta chain was sequenced during a study of regulatory T cells in long-lasting Graves disease. The time point was: persistent/refractory GD, antithyroid drugs over 5 years with positive TRAb. There was RNA extracted from PBMCs, and the TCR library was made from it. This CDR3 contains 17 residues. Germline lookup yields CDR1 LGHDT and CDR2 YNNKEL (reference sequence). Turning to this clonotype: Its ends do not fully match the called genes, so a read error is possible.

Arm-PCR with iRepertoire HTBI primers amplified the CDR3 regions for these TCR beta libraries. From the multiplex PCR reads, TCRdb called clonotypes with MiXCR, one entry per CDR3 protein. Of 300,000 to 500,000 distinct CDR3 sequences in the sample, less than 25% were seen once. The input for sequencing was peripheral blood mononuclear cells (PBMCs), taken when the disease was refractory, from a patient treated with antithyroid drugs. The V gene is TRBV3-1, the J gene TRBJ2-7; the match to TRBD2 covers 11 bases. The sequence was obtained from a female donor with Graves disease. The CDR3 is CVSSRGLAGLLPYEQYF. CDR3 nucleotides: TGTGTCAGCAGCCGCGGACTAGCGGGTTTACTCCCCTACGAGCAGTACTTC.